This T cell receptor beta chain was found in a study of blood T cells in healthy people across ages. Per the germline V gene, CDR1 is KGHSH and CDR2 is LQKENI. The CDR3 covers 17 residues. The second PCR ran 7 to 11 cycles with a sample-barcoded 5' primer and J-beta primers. Via MiXCR, TCRdb re-called the 5' RACE reads, giving one row per CDR3 protein. Here the sample spans over 500,000 distinct CDR3 sequences, about 27% being singletons. These data were likewise used in another study, on T cells of mothers and their children. That paper notes: Mother-child pairs who were related displayed a slightly higher overlap than unrelated pairs, a difference that was non-significant.

The receptor's source is a boy younger than 10 in good health. This chain connects TRBV18 to TRBJ2-5; 10 nucleotides match TRBD2. The J call may be mistaken, given a closer DNA end match to TRBJ2-1. Sample: blood. The CDR3 coding sequence is TGTGCCAGCTCACCACTCAGGAGCCTAGCGGGGGTCGATGAGCAGTTCTTC. It translates to CASSPLRSLAGVDEQFF.